This T cell receptor (beta chain) is from a study of cytomegalovirus exposure and HLA in healthy donors. V was pared by 4 bases and J by 4 bases, with 5 bases of the junction left unmatched. CDR3 length equals 14 residues. CDR1 is MNHNS and CDR2 is SASEGT in the germline V gene. A multiplex PCR was run with 60 Vbeta primers and 13 Jbeta primers. The assay was immunoSEQ multiplex PCR, and TCRdb's table has in-frame clones only and misses some. The top ten clones hold approximately 1.6% of a sample with under 200,000 clones, roughly 80% of them seen once. The clonotype originates from a girl under 18 in good health and CMV-seropositive. Source material: PBMCs. The chain carries TRBV6-1 and TRBJ2-7; TRBD1 matches at 9 bases. The CDR3 reads CASSVRDRVYEQYF. Here the CDR3 DNA reads TGTGCCAGCAGTGTCCGGGACAGGGTATACGAGCAGTACTTC.